The TCR beta chain under discussion was sequenced for a study of T cells in Graves' hyperthyroidism and ophthalmopathy. Whole-study results and caveats: Most thyroid clonotypes expanded above 0.001 were also detected in blood.

A word on this clonotype: The antigen is unknown.

RNA transcripts were the template for amplifying TCR beta CDR3 regions. The TCR CDR3 first-round RT-PCR relied on the HTBI primer set. TCRdb itself ran the multiplex PCR reads through MiXCR, one entry per CDR3 protein. The sample carries some 600,000 distinct CDR3 sequences, 35% to 55% recorded once. Participants, patients aged 18 to 65, had newly diagnosed hyperthyroidism with a duration under 2 months. The sample comprised peripheral blood or thyroid tissue (not recorded which). The receptor was derived from a woman between 18 and 29 years old with Graves' hyperthyroidism.

The CDR3 loop reads CATSDMASGINEQFF. CDR3 nucleotides: TGTGCCACCAGTGATATGGCTAGCGGGATCAATGAGCAGTTCTTC. The chain employs TRBV24-1 and TRBJ2-7; 9 positions agree with TRBD2. The J call may be in error: the DNA end matches TRBJ2-1 better. Germline lookup yields CDR1 KGHDR and CDR2 SFDVKD. This CDR3 comprises 15 residues.